The 15 T cell receptor beta chains below come from one sample, sequenced in a study of T cell changes during pregnancy in multiple sclerosis. Some clones are missing from TCRdb's copy, which holds only in-frame ones; the method was immunoSEQ multiplex PCR. The table shows around 33,000 clones, with about 90% occurring only once. The source material was CD4+ T cells from peripheral blood mononuclear cells, sampled after pregnancy. The receptors stem from a female donor with multiple sclerosis, enrolled in a pregnancy study.

V and J are TRBV28 and TRBJ2-1; 8 nucleotides line up with TRBD2. Trimming took 6 bases from V and 14 from J; bases not matched to a gene: 24. The germline V gene has CDR1 MDHEN and CDR2 SYDVKM. The CDR3 length is 17 residues. As DNA, the CDR3 is TGTGCCAGCAGACCCGGGGTCGGTATTGCCGGGGGGGCCAATAAGTTCTTC. Protein sequence: CASRPGVGIAGGANKFF.

The chain carries TRBV5-1 and TRBJ2-3; unclear D gene. Germline lookup yields CDR1 SGHRS and CDR2 YFSETQ. Between the trimmed V and J ends, which lost 5 bases and 4 bases, there was a span of 14 bases. The CDR3 runs 14 residues. The CDR3 sequence is CASRGRLGADTQYF. The CDR3 DNA follows: TGCGCCAGCAGGGGTCGATTGGGCGCAGATACGCAGTATTTT.

The chain is built from TRBV4-3 and TRBJ2-1, with 9 bases lining up with TRBD2. CDR3 length: 17 residues. V was clipped by 0 bases and J by 4 bases; unmatched bases: 7. Germline CDR1 and CDR2: LGHNA and YSLEER. The CDR3: CASSQDSASGVYNEQFF. CDR3 DNA sequence: TGCGCCAGCAGCCAAGATTCGGCTAGCGGGGTTTACAATGAGCAGTTCTTC.

CDR3 in DNA: TGTGCCAGTACCCCCCGCAGGGACACCGGGGAGCTGTTTTTT. Residues: CASTPRRDTGELFF. The chain uses TRBV19 and TRBJ2-2; possible D gene TRBD1, 5 bases. Germline V CDR1 and CDR2: LNHDA, SQIVND (reference sequence). V shed 7 bases and J shed 3 bases, with 12 bases lying between them. The CDR3 is 14 amino acids.

The chain is built from TRBV5-4 and TRBJ2-3; D remains unclear. V was trimmed by 3 bases and J by 0 bases, leaving 2 bases between them. CDR3 length equals 12 residues. Germline CDR1 and CDR2: SGHNT and YYREEE (reference sequence). This CDR3 reads CASSSSTDTQYF. As DNA, the CDR3 is TGTGCCAGCAGCTCTAGCACAGATACGCAGTATTTT.

This clone was observed a single time. V is TRBV5-4 and J is TRBJ1-1; 8 nucleotides align to TRBD1. The CDR3 runs 14 residues. J was trimmed by 5 bases and V by 4 bases; bases with no gene match: 7. Germline assignment: CDR1 SGHNT and CDR2 YYREEE (reference sequence). CDR3 coding DNA: TGTGCCAGCAGCCCTCGGACAGGGCAGACTGAAGCTTTCTTT. Protein sequence: CASSPRTGQTEAFF.

The rearrangement links TRBV5-4 to TRBJ2-4, with TRBD1 matching 9 bases. The CDR3 is 16 amino acids. In germline, CDR1 is SGHNT, CDR2 YYREEE (reference sequence). V was clipped by 1 base and J by 3 bases; unmatched bases: 5. CDR3 bases: TGTGCCAGCAGCTTGTGGACAGGGGACGGCAAAAACATTCAGTACTTC. Amino acid sequence: CASSLWTGDGKNIQYF.

The V call is TRBV28, the J call TRBJ1-2; 7 positions match TRBD1. With 5 bases clipped from V and 7 bases from J, the junction kept 4 bases outside the gene matches. CDR3 length equals 12 residues. CDR1 MDHEN and CDR2 SYDVKM come from the germline V gene. In DNA form, the CDR3 reads TGTGCCAGCAGTGCCGGGACAGCTGGCTACACCTTC. The encoded protein is CASSAGTAGYTF.

The chain is built from TRBV5-1 and TRBJ2-3; possible D gene TRBD1, 5 bases. V was shortened by 0 bases and J by 7 bases, with 12 bases between the two germline ends. CDR3 length equals 14 residues. CDR1 is SGHRS, CDR2 YFSETQ, per germline. CDR3 nucleotides: TGCGCCAGCAGCTTGGGCAGGGTAGAGAATACGCAGTATTTT. This sequence encodes CASSLGRVENTQYF.

The rearrangement uses TRBV29-1 and TRBJ1-2; TRBD1 might be the D (5 bases). Germline V gives CDR1 SQVTM, CDR2 ANQGSEA. CDR3 length equals 16 residues. V was cut by 0 bases and J by 5 bases, with 19 bases left in between. The CDR3 loop is CSVEDPVGEGYYGYTF. The CDR3 DNA is TGCAGCGTTGAAGATCCCGTAGGGGAGGGGTATTATGGCTACACCTTC.

V usage is TRBV29-1 and J usage is TRBJ1-4, with unresolved D. Germline CDR1 SQVTM, CDR2 ANQGSEA. Trimming stripped 3 bases from V and 4 bases from J, with 9 bases between. This CDR3 has 13 amino acids. CDR3 sequence: CSVEEGFNEKLFF. CDR3 nucleotides: TGCAGCGTTGAGGAGGGATTTAATGAAAAACTGTTTTTT.

This chain uses TRBV19 with TRBJ1-5; no clear D gene. Trimming pared 0 bases from V and 0 bases from J, leaving 9 bases between. Germline V lookup: CDR1 LNHDA, CDR2 SQIVND (reference sequence). The CDR3 is 16 amino acids. CDR3 bases: TGTGCCAGTAGTATAGACCGCCAGATTAGCAATCAGCCCCAGCATTTT. Protein product: CASSIDRQISNQPQHF.

The chain combines TRBV5-8 with TRBJ2-2, with D possibly TRBD1 on 5 matching bases. This CDR3 has 15 amino acids. The germline V gene encodes CDR1 SGHTS and CDR2 YDEGEE. The germline V and J ends were trimmed by 3 bases and 3 bases, with 12 bases remaining between them. CDR3 residues: CASSSGFVDTGELFF. The CDR3 DNA is TGTGCCAGCAGCTCAGGGTTTGTGGACACCGGGGAGCTGTTTTTT.

V usage is TRBV6-1 and J usage is TRBJ1-1, with D tentatively TRBD1 (6 bases). CDR3 length equals 14 residues. The ends were cut back, 6 bases at V and 0 bases at J, with 11 bases in the middle. Germline V gives CDR1 MNHNS, CDR2 SASEGT. Here the CDR3 DNA reads TGTGCCAGCAGAGTGACAGGCATGAACACTGAAGCTTTCTTT. This gives the protein CASRVTGMNTEAFF.

This chain links TRBV7-2 with TRBJ1-1; TRBD1 matches 9 bases. Germline V gene data show CDR1 as SGHTA and CDR2 as FQGNSA. CDR3 size: 15 residues. The trim removed 5 bases at V and 1 base at J, leaving 5 bases unmatched. As DNA, the CDR3 is TGTGCCAGCAGCCAAGGGACAGGGACGAACACTGAAGCTTTCTTT. Amino acids: CASSQGTGTNTEAFF.